These T cell receptor beta chains were read from a single sample in a study of response to subunit inactivated influenza vaccine. Each CDR3 protein gets one entry after TCRdb re-called the RT-PCR reads with MiXCR. The table includes around 570,000 distinct CDR3 sequences, less than 8% detected once. The sequenced sample was PBMCs from blood, obtained 23 months after vaccination. Source of these receptors: a man aged 45 to 75 who received an inactivated influenza vaccine. The CDR3 runs from the conserved cysteine through the conserved F or W. A D gene is named only where the DNA matches it firmly. Clone size is given for some rows only: seen once, a few or many times, or a class if the clone is expanded.

j_call d_call v_call clone_size cdr3_nt cdr3_aa
TRBJ2-7 TRBD1 TRBV6-5 few TGTGCCAGCAGAAACTCCGGGACAGGGGGAAGTCGATGGCAGTACTTC CASRNSGTGGSRWQYF
TRBJ1-6 NA TRBV20-1 few TGCAGTGCTAGAGATCTTCTATCCAATAATTCACCCCTCCACTTT CSARDLLSNNSPLHF
TRBJ2-7 NA TRBV11-2 many TGTGCCAGCAGTTTGGCCCAGGGTCCCTACGAGCAGTACTTC CASSLAQGPYEQYF
TRBJ1-2 NA TRBV6-5 NA TGTGCCAGCAGTTACGTACTCCCAGGCCTAGGGGGGGGCTACACCTTC CASSYVLPGLGGGYTF
TRBJ2-1 TRBD2 TRBV6-1 NA TGTGCCAGCAGCGATGTTCCCCAGCGGGAGCTGGACAATGAGCAGTTCTTC CASSDVPQRELDNEQFF
TRBJ2-3 TRBD2 TRBV7-2 few TGTGCCAGCAGCTTAGCGCCTAGCGGTAATCCGTATTTT CASSLAPSGNPYF
TRBJ2-5 NA TRBV14 NA TGTGCCAGCAGCCAAGTATCGGGAGTTGGAGAGACCCAGTACTTC CASSQVSGVGETQYF
TRBJ2-2 TRBD2 TRBV6-2/TRBV6-3 many TGTGCCAGCAGGGTGGCTAGCGGGTGGTCCGGGGAGCTGTTTTTT CASRVASGWSGELFF
TRBJ2-2 TRBD1 TRBV20-1 few TGCAGTGCTAGAGCCCGGGACAGGGGTGGATACGACACCGGGGAGCTGTTTTTT CSARARDRGGYDTGELFF
TRBJ2-7 TRBD1 TRBV2 NA TGTGCCAGTAGGGACAGGGGCCCTTACGAGCAGTACTTC CASRDRGPYEQYF
TRBJ2-7 TRBD1 TRBV15 many TGTGCCACCAGTATCGGACAGGGGGCAATCGGCGAGCAGTACTTC CATSIGQGAIGEQYF
TRBJ2-5 NA TRBV7-2 NA TGTGCCAGCAGCTTTACATATACCATCAGGGCCCAAGAGACCCAGTACTTC CASSFTYTIRAQETQYF
TRBJ2-2 NA TRBV14 few TGTGCCAGCAGCCCCTATCCCGGGGAGCTGTTTTTT CASSPYPGELFF
TRBJ2-7 TRBD2 TRBV20-1 few TGCAGTGCTAGAACGCCAGCGGGAGGTTTCTCCTACGAGCAGTACTTC CSARTPAGGFSYEQYF
TRBJ2-1 NA TRBV2 NA TGTGCCAGCAATTTGTTTGGAGAGAATGAGCAGTTCTTC CASNLFGENEQFF
TRBJ1-6 TRBD1 TRBV3-1 NA TGTGCCAGCAGCCTGACAGGGGCTAGAACACCCCTCCACTTT CASSLTGARTPLHF
TRBJ2-1 NA TRBV20-1 NA TGCAGTGCCCTTGACGGACTTCTCTACAATGAGCAGTTCTTC CSALDGLLYNEQFF
TRBJ1-1 TRBD1 TRBV12-3/TRBV12-4 few TGTGCCAGCAGAACATCAGGGGGCACTGAAGCTTTCTTT CASRTSGGTEAFF
TRBJ2-2 NA TRBV6-5 NA TGTGCCAGCAGTTACTCGGGCTTGTCCGGGGAGCTGTTTTTT CASSYSGLSGELFF
TRBJ1-1 TRBD1 TRBV5-6 NA TGTGCCAGCAGCTTGAGGCAGGGGGCAGCTGAAGCTTTCTTT CASSLRQGAAEAFF
TRBJ1-2 TRBD1 TRBV29-1 few TGCAGCGTAAACCCCCGGGGACAGCTCTATGGCTACACCTTC CSVNPRGQLYGYTF
TRBJ2-3 TRBD2 TRBV29-1 NA TGCAGCGTTGAAAAGGGCGGGAGAGAGGCCACATATACGCAGTATTTT CSVEKGGREATYTQYF
TRBJ1-4 NA TRBV29-1 many TGCAGCGTTGATACGGGGCGTGACGAAAAACTGTTTTTT CSVDTGRDEKLFF
TRBJ2-2 NA TRBV11-2 NA TGTGCCAGCAGCGATTTGGCAGCCCTCACCGGGGAGCTGTTTTTT CASSDLAALTGELFF
TRBJ1-6 NA TRBV6-7 many TGTGCCAGCAGTTCCCCGGGCAGAAGTTATTATTCACCCCTCCACTTT CASSSPGRSYYSPLHF
TRBJ2-1 TRBD2 TRBV5-1 many TGCGCCAGCAGCTTGTCCAGCGGGGGGTTTGGGGATTATGAGCAGTTCTTC CASSLSSGGFGDYEQFF
TRBJ1-1 NA TRBV20-1 NA TGCAGTGCTCAGGGAGGAACTGAAGCTTTCTTT CSAQGGTEAFF
TRBJ2-1 TRBD2 TRBV28 few TGTGCCAGCAGTTCGAGGGGGACTAGATTAGACAGTGAGCAGTTCTTC CASSSRGTRLDSEQFF
TRBJ1-2 NA TRBV6-2/TRBV6-3 NA TGTGCCAGCAGTTATATCGTCCGCTATGGCTACACCTTC CASSYIVRYGYTF
TRBJ2-7 NA TRBV4-2 NA TGTGCCAGCAGCCAAGATAGTTGGGCTAATCCCTCCTACGAGCAGTACTTC CASSQDSWANPSYEQYF
TRBJ2-2 NA TRBV5-1 many TGCGCCAGCAGCTCGACAGAGTCCGGGGAGCTGTTTTTT CASSSTESGELFF
TRBJ2-7 NA TRBV6-5 few TGTGCCAGCAGTTACCTTACAGGTTCCGAGCAGTACTTC CASSYLTGSEQYF
TRBJ2-7 NA TRBV20-1 many TGCAGTGCTACCGGCCTACTAGGTTCCTACGAGCAGTACTTC CSATGLLGSYEQYF
TRBJ2-5 NA TRBV27 many TGTGCCAGCAGTTTTGGGCAGGGGCCTAAGGAGACCCAGTACTTC CASSFGQGPKETQYF
TRBJ1-1 TRBD1 TRBV15 NA TGTGCCACCCGCTTGTGGACAGGGGTTCTCACTGAAGCTTTCTTT CATRLWTGVLTEAFF
TRBJ2-7 TRBD1 TRBV6-1 NA TGTGCCAGCAGCCTGCCTAGACAGGGGGCTTGGTACGAGCAGTACTTC CASSLPRQGAWYEQYF
TRBJ2-1 NA TRBV3-1 few TGTGCCAGCAGCAAAACTAGCTATGAGCAGTTCTTC CASSKTSYEQFF
TRBJ2-7 TRBD2 TRBV6-2/TRBV6-3 few TGTGCCAGCAGCTTGGCCGGGACTAGAACCTACGAGCAGTACTTC CASSLAGTRTYEQYF
TRBJ2-5 NA TRBV12-3/TRBV12-4 NA TGTGCCAGCAGTTCTACTACAGCCGAGACCCAGTACTTC CASSSTTAETQYF
TRBJ2-5 NA TRBV13 NA TGTGCCAGCAGCACTGGGGGTCCACAAGAGACCCAGTACTTC CASSTGGPQETQYF
TRBJ1-2 NA TRBV2 NA TGTGCCAGCAGTGTATCGGCAGGGAGAGAGTACACCTTC CASSVSAGREYTF
TRBJ1-1 TRBD1 TRBV12-3/TRBV12-4 many TGTGCCAGCAGTTTCGACAGGGGGACTGAAGCTTTCTTT CASSFDRGTEAFF
TRBJ2-3 NA TRBV7-2 few TGTGCCAGCAGCAGCCCCGCCTATAGTGTCAATACGCAGTATTTT CASSSPAYSVNTQYF
TRBJ2-3 TRBD2 TRBV24-1 many TGTGCCACCAGTGATTTGGGTCTAGCGGGTACGGATACGCAGTATTTT CATSDLGLAGTDTQYF
TRBJ2-5 NA TRBV12-3/TRBV12-4 many TGTGCCAGCAGTTCCGGACTACAAGAGACCCAGTACTTC CASSSGLQETQYF
TRBJ1-2 TRBD1 TRBV9 NA TGTGCCAGCAGCCCCTCGACAGGGGGAGGAACTAACTATGGCTACACCTTC CASSPSTGGGTNYGYTF
TRBJ2-7 NA TRBV12-3/TRBV12-4 many TGTGCCAGCAGTTTAGCGCCAGGGGACACCTACGAGCAGTACTTC CASSLAPGDTYEQYF
TRBJ2-7 TRBD1 TRBV10-3 many TGTGCCATCAGGACAGGGGACAGGCCCAACTACGAGCAGTACTTC CAIRTGDRPNYEQYF
TRBJ1-1 TRBD1 TRBV5-1 few TGCGCCAGCAGCCCGGGGACAGGGGGCGCGGGAACTGAAGCTTTCTTT CASSPGTGGAGTEAFF
TRBJ2-1 NA TRBV4-2 NA TGTGCCAGCAGCCAAGTCGGGGCAGGGCGGGAGCAGTTCTTC CASSQVGAGREQFF
TRBJ2-1 TRBD2 TRBV20-1 NA TGCAGTGCCACACTAGCGCACAATGAGCAGTTCTTC CSATLAHNEQFF
TRBJ2-5 NA TRBV15 few TGTGCCACCAGCAGTTCGGGGTTAGGCCAAGAGACCCAGTACTTC CATSSSGLGQETQYF
TRBJ1-2 NA TRBV20-1 many TGCAGTGCTCTGCGTGGGGGCGGCTACACCTTC CSALRGGGYTF
TRBJ2-7 NA TRBV20-1 NA TGCAGTGCTAGAGATAGTAGCAGCTCCTACGAGCAGTACTTC CSARDSSSSYEQYF
TRBJ2-7 NA TRBV7-8 many TGTGCCAGCAGCTTAGGGGCCACTTACTCCTACGAGCAGTACTTC CASSLGATYSYEQYF
TRBJ1-6 NA TRBV3-1 NA TGTGCCAGCAGCCAACAAAATTCACCCCTCCACTTT CASSQQNSPLHF
TRBJ2-4 TRBD2 TRBV12-3/TRBV12-4 many TGTGCCAGCAGTCCGCCTGGACTAGCGGTGAAAAACATTCAGTACTTC CASSPPGLAVKNIQYF
TRBJ1-4 NA TRBV3-1 many TGTGCCAGCGCCACAGCGAGGGGAGCTAATGAAAAACTGTTTTTT CASATARGANEKLFF
TRBJ2-5 NA TRBV6-1 NA TGTGCCAGCTCGAGAACGGTCGGGGAGACCCAGTACTTC CASSRTVGETQYF
TRBJ2-3 NA TRBV9 NA TGTGCCAGCAGCGTAGTGGGGGACCTGGATACGCAGTATTTT CASSVVGDLDTQYF